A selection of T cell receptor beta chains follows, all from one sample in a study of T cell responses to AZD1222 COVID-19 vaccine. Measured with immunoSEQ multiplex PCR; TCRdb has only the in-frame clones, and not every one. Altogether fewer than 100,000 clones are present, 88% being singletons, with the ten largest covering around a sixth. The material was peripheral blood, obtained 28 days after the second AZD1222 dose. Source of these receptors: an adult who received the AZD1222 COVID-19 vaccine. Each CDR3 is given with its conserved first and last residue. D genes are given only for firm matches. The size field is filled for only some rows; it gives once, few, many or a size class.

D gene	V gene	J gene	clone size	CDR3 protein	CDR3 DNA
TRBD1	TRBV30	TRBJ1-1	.	CASGQRTEAFF	TGTGCCTCGGGACAGCGGACTGAAGCTTTCTTT
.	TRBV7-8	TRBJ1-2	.	CASSPEGVRVNGYTF	TGTGCCAGCAGCCCAGAAGGGGTGAGGGTGAATGGCTACACCTTC
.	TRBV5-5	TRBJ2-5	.	CASSWRTGQETQYF	TGTGCCAGCAGCTGGCGGACCGGCCAAGAGACCCAGTACTTC
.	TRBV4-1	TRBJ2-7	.	CASSQELGSYEQYF	TGCGCCAGCAGCCAAGAATTAGGTTCCTACGAGCAGTACTTC
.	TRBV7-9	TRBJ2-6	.	CASKSRASGANVLTF	TGTGCCAGCAAGTCAAGGGCTTCTGGGGCCAACGTCCTGACTTTC
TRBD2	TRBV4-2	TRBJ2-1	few	CASSQDRSGREYSYNEQFF	TGTGCCAGCAGCCAAGATCGTTCCGGGAGGGAATACTCCTACAATGAGCAGTTCTTC
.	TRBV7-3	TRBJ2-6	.	CASGSTGANVLTF	TGTGCCAGCGGTTCAACTGGGGCCAACGTCCTGACTTTC
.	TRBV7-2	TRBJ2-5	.	CASSLEVLETQYF	TGTGCCAGCAGCCTAGAGGTATTAGAGACCCAGTACTTC
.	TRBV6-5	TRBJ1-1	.	CASSYGLGDTEAFF	TGTGCCAGCAGTTACGGCCTGGGAGACACTGAAGCTTTCTTT
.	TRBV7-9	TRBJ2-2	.	CASSLVPGHLNTGELFF	TGTGCCAGCAGCTTAGTCCCGGGACACCTGAACACCGGGGAGCTGTTTTTT
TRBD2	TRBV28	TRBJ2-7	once	CASSSYRARLAGEIPVEQYF	TGTGCCAGCAGTTCCTACAGGGCACGACTAGCGGGAGAAATACCCGTCGAGCAGTACTTC
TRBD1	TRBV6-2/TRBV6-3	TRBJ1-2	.	CASSRQGYSYGYTF	TGTGCCAGCAGCCGACAGGGGTATAGCTATGGCTACACCTTC
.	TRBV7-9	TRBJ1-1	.	CASSLGDLYRGTEAFF	TGTGCCAGCAGCTTAGGGGACCTATACCGAGGCACTGAAGCTTTCTTT
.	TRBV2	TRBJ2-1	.	CASRPGVIPTQFF	TGTGCCAGCAGGCCAGGTGTAATACCCACACAGTTCTTC
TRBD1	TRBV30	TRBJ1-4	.	CALTGVGNEKLFF	TGTGCCCTTACAGGGGTGGGTAATGAAAAACTGTTTTTT
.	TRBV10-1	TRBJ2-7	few	CASSGVESYEQYF	TGCGCCAGCAGCGGCGTGGAATCCTACGAGCAGTACTTC
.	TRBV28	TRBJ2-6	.	CASSFGDIVFSGANVLTF	TGTGCCAGCAGTTTTGGGGACATTGTCTTCTCGGGGGCCAACGTCCTGACTTTC
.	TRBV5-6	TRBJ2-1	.	CASSGDSNYNEQFF	TGTGCCAGCAGTGGGGACTCCAACTACAATGAGCAGTTCTTC
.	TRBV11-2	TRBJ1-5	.	CASSEGGVSNQPQHF	TGTGCCAGCAGCGAAGGGGGAGTTAGCAATCAGCCCCAGCATTTT
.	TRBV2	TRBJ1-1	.	CASTVRNTEAFF	TGTGCCAGCACGGTCCGGAACACTGAAGCTTTCTTT
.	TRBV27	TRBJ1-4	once	CASSLSVQGPNEKLFF	TGTGCCAGCAGTTTATCGGTACAGGGACCCAATGAAAAACTGTTTTTT
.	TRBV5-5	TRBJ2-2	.	CASSRADRPNTGELFF	TGTGCCAGCAGCCGGGCCGACAGGCCGAACACCGGGGAGCTGTTTTTT
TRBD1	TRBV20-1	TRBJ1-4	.	CSASGTAVSPSTNEKLFF	TGCAGTGCTAGTGGGACAGCCGTCTCTCCCTCAACTAATGAAAAACTGTTTTTT
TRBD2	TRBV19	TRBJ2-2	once	CASIRLAAPGELFF	TGTGCCAGTATTAGACTAGCGGCTCCCGGGGAGCTGTTTTTT
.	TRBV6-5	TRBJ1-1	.	CASRHRAEAFF	TGTGCCAGCAGACACAGGGCCGAAGCTTTCTTT
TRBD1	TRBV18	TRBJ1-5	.	CASSTTGANQPQHF	TGTGCCAGCTCGACGACAGGGGCCAATCAGCCCCAGCATTTT
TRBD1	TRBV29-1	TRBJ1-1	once	CSVLYRGRLPMNTEAFF	TGCAGCGTATTATACAGGGGGCGGCTTCCCATGAACACTGAAGCTTTCTTT
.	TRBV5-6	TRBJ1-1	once	CASSQNPAGNTEAFF	TGTGCCAGCAGCCAGAACCCAGCCGGGAACACTGAAGCTTTCTTT
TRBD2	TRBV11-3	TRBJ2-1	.	CASSLTSGSPHEQFF	TGTGCCAGCAGCCTGACTAGCGGGAGTCCCCATGAGCAGTTCTTC
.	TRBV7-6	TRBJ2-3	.	CASSAYLSAGGDTQYF	TGTGCCAGCTCAGCTTATCTGAGTGCTGGAGGAGATACGCAGTATTTT
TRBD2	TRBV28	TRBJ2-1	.	CASTFRAGGGEQFF	TGTGCCAGCACTTTCCGAGCGGGAGGGGGTGAGCAGTTCTTC
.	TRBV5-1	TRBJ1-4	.	CASSFQGRNEKLFF	TGCGCCAGCAGCTTCCAGGGAAGAAATGAAAAACTGTTTTTT
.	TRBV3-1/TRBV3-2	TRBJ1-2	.	CASSQADSNYGYTF	TGTGCCAGCAGCCAAGCCGACAGCAACTATGGCTACACCTTC
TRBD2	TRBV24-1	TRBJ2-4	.	CAPTRLGGEWTSGIKNIQYF	TGTGCCCCGACACGTCTAGGGGGAGAATGGACTAGCGGGATCAAAAACATTCAGTACTTC
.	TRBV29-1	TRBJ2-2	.	CSVGRANTGELFF	TGCAGCGTAGGCAGGGCGAACACCGGGGAGCTGTTTTTT
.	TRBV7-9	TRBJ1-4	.	CASSLAQGNEKLFF	TGTGCCAGCAGCTTAGCCCAGGGAAATGAAAAACTGTTTTTT
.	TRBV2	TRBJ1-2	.	CASSEAPRIRGYTF	TGTGCCAGCAGTGAAGCGCCCAGGATTAGAGGCTACACCTTC
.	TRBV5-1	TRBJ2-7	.	CASRAQYSTNEQYF	TGCGCCAGCAGGGCCCAATACTCGACGAACGAGCAGTACTTC
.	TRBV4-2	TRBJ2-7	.	CASSQDIAGEQYF	TGTGCCAGCAGCCAAGATATCGCGGGTGAGCAGTACTTC
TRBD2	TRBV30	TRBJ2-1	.	CAWATGLAGPFDEQFF	TGTGCCTGGGCGACCGGACTAGCGGGACCCTTCGATGAGCAGTTCTTC
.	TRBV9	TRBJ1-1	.	CASSGRESEAFF	TGTGCCAGCAGCGGTAGGGAGTCTGAAGCTTTCTTT
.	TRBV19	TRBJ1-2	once	CASSIAGARLGYTF	TGTGCCAGTAGTATTGCCGGGGCCAGGCTTGGCTACACCTTC
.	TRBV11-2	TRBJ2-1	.	CASTGAGYDEQFF	TGTGCCAGCACTGGAGCAGGGTACGATGAGCAGTTCTTC
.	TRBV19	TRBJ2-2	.	CASSIAGSGELFF	TGTGCCAGTAGTATAGCAGGTTCGGGGGAGCTGTTTTTT
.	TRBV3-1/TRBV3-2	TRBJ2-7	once	CASSQQAYEQYF	TGTGCCAGCAGCCAACAAGCCTACGAGCAGTACTTC
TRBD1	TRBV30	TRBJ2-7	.	CAWSVEGQGTYEQYF	TGTGCCTGGAGTGTCGAGGGACAGGGAACCTACGAGCAGTACTTC
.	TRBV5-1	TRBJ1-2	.	CASSGEGDYGYTF	TGCGCCAGCAGCGGGGAGGGGGACTATGGCTACACCTTC
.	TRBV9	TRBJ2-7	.	CASSVGQAPGHEQYF	TGTGCCAGCAGCGTAGGACAGGCCCCAGGCCACGAGCAGTACTTC
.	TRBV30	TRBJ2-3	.	CAWSGGDTQYF	TGTGCCTGGAGCGGGGGAGATACGCAGTATTTT
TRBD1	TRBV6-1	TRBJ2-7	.	CASSEFGQVRGYEQYF	TGTGCCAGCAGTGAATTCGGACAGGTCAGGGGATACGAGCAGTACTTC
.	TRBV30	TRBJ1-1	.	CAWKVNTEAFF	TGTGCCTGGAAGGTGAACACTGAAGCTTTCTTT
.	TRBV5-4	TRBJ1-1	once	CASSPEWGTEAFF	TGTGCCAGCAGCCCCGAATGGGGGACTGAAGCTTTCTTT
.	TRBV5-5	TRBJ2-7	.	CASSVRGALSSYEQYF	TGTGCCAGCAGCGTTCGTGGGGCCCTAAGCTCCTACGAGCAGTACTTC
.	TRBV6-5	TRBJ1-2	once	CASSHGGAGNYGYTF	TGTGCCAGCAGCCACGGGGGGGCAGGGAACTATGGCTACACCTTC
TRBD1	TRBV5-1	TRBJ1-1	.	CASSTRQGTNTEAFF	TGCGCCAGCAGCACAAGACAGGGTACGAACACTGAAGCTTTCTTT
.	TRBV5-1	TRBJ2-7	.	CASKGGGLSYEQYF	TGCGCCAGTAAAGGTGGAGGGTTGTCCTACGAGCAGTACTTC